Included here is one T cell receptor (beta chain) sequence, with context. This entry is derived from a study of post-analysis software for immune sequencing data. The authors incorporated unique molecular identifiers into the TCR beta cDNA libraries. A population of roughly 0.85 to 10 million T cells gave rise to roughly 0.5 million cDNA molecules. TCRdb used MiXCR to reprocess the PCR reads, holding one entry per CDR3 protein. In the table there are fewer than 850,000 distinct CDR3 sequences, under 60% of which are singletons. This sequence originates from a girl under 18 with multiple sclerosis. The sequencing input was blood.

CDR3 sequence (DNA): TGCGCCAGCAGCCAAGACTGGGGGACAGGCCTTGGCTACACCTTC. Its translation: CASSQDWGTGLGYTF. J is TRBJ1-2 and V is TRBV4-3, with TRBD1 matching 8 bases. V was pared by 0 bases and J by 7 bases, with 7 bases of the junction left unmatched. CDR3 length: 15 residues. The germline CDR1 and CDR2 sequences are LGHNA and YSLEER.